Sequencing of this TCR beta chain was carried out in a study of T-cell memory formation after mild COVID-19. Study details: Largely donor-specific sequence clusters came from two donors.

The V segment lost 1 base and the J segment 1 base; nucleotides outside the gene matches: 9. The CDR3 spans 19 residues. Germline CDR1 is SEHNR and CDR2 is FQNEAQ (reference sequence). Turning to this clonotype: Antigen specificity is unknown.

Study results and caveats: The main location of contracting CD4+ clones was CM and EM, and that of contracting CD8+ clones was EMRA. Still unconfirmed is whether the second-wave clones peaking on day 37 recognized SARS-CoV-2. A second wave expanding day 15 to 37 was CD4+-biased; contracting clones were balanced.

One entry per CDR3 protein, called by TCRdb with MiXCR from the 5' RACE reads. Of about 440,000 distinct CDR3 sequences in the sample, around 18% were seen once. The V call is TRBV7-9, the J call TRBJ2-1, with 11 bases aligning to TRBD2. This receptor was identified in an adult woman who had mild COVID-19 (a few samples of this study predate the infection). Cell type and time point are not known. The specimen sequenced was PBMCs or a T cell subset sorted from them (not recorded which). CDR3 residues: CASSLVASGRLRSYNEQFF. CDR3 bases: TGTGCCAGCAGCTTAGTGGCTAGCGGGAGGTTGAGGTCCTACAATGAGCAGTTCTTC.